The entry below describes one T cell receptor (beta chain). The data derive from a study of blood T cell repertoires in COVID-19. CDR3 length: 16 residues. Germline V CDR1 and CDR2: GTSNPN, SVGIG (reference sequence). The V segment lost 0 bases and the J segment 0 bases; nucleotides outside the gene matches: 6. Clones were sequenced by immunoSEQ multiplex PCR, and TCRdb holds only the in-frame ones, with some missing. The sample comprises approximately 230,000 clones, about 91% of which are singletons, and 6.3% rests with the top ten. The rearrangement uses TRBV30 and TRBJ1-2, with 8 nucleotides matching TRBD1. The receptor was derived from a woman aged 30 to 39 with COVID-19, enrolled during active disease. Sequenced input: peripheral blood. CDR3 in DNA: TGTGCCTGGAGTGTACAATGGGACAGGCCTAACTATGGCTACACCTTC. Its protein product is CAWSVQWDRPNYGYTF.